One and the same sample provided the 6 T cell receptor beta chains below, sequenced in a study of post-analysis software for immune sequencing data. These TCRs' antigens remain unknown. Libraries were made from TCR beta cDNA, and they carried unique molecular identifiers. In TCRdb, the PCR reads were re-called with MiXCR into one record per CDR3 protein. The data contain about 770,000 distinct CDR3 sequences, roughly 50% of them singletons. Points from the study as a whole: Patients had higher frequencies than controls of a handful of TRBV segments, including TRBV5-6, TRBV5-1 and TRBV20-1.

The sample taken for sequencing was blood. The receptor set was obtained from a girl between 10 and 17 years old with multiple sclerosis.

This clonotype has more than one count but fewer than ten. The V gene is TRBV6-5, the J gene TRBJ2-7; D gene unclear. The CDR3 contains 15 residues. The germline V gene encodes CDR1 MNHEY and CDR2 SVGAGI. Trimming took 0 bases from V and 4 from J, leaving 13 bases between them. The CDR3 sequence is CASSYSFDALYEQYF. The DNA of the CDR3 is TGTGCCAGCAGTTACTCGTTCGACGCCCTTTACGAGCAGTACTTC.

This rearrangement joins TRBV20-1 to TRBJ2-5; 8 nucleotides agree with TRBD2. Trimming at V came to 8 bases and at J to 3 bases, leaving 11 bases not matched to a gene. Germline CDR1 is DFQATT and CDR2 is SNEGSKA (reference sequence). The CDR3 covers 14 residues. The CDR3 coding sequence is TGCAGTCCGGGGGGGGCTAGCGTGGAAGAGACCCAGTACTTC. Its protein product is CSPGGASVEETQYF.

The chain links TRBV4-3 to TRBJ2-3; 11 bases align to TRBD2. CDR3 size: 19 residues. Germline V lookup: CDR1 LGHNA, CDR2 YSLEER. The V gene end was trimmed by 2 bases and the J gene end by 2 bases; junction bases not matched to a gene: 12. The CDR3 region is CASSQSRLAGGLLTDTQYF. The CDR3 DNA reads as TGCGCCAGCAGCCAATCACGGCTAGCGGGAGGCCTCCTCACAGATACGCAGTATTTT.

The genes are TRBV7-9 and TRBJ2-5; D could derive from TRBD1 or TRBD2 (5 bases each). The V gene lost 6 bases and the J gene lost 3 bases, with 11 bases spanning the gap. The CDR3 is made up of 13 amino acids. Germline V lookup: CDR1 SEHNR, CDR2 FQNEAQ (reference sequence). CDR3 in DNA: TGTGCCAGCAGACTCGGGACGAAAGAGACCCAGTACTTC. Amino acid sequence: CASRLGTKETQYF.

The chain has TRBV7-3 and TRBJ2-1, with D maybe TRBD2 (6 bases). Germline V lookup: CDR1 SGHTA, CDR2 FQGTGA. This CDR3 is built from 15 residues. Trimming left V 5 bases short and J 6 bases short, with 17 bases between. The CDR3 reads CASSVVGTRGNEQFF. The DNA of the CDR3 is TGTGCCAGCAGCGTCGTAGGGACTCGGGGCAATGAGCAGTTCTTC.

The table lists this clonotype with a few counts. This CDR3 reads CASSSGQRTSGYTF. DNA for the CDR3: TGTGCCAGCAGCTCAGGACAGCGGACTTCGGGCTACACCTTC. The gene calls are TRBV7-2 and TRBJ1-2; a possible D gene is TRBD1 (6 bases). Germline CDR1 and CDR2: SGHTA and FQGNSA. Trimming took off 4 bases at V and 8 bases at J, with 17 bases between the two ends. The CDR3 totals 14 residues.